The 32 T cell receptor beta chains listed next were all sequenced from one sample in a study of blood T cell repertoires in COVID-19. The data were produced by immunoSEQ multiplex PCR, yet TCRdb's version contains in-frame clones alone and is incomplete. The table records 100,000 to 150,000 clones, 85% to 90% of them present only once. Material for sequencing was peripheral blood. Receptors originate from a woman older than 75 with acute or convalescent COVID-19.

V usage is TRBV28 and J usage is TRBJ1-1; 8 nucleotides agree with TRBD1. V was clipped by 3 bases and J by 1 base; unmatched bases: 7. In germline, CDR1 is MDHEN, CDR2 SYDVKM. The CDR3 spans 16 residues. The CDR3: CASSFSSGTGNTEAFF. The CDR3 region has the DNA TGTGCCAGCAGTTTCTCATCCGGGACAGGGAACACTGAAGCTTTCTTT.

V and J are TRBV13 and TRBJ1-3; D possibly corresponds to TRBD1 (5 bases). CDR3 length: 16 amino acids. The V end lost 2 bases, the J end lost 1 base, and 12 bases lay between the germline ends. Germline assignment: CDR1 PRHDT and CDR2 FYEKMQ (reference sequence). Here the CDR3 DNA reads TGTGCCAGCAGCTTATACGGGGGAGGATCTGGAAACACCATATATTTT. Amino acid sequence: CASSLYGGGSGNTIYF.

This chain joins TRBV5-1 and TRBJ1-5, with 7 positions matching TRBD1. The ends lost 2 bases at V and 5 bases at J; junction bases unmatched: 4. The germline gives CDR1 SGHRS, CDR2 YFSETQ. This CDR3 is 14 amino acids long. CDR3 DNA sequence: TGCGCCAGCAGCTTAGACAGGGCCGATCAGCCCCAGCATTTT. Residues: CASSLDRADQPQHF.

There are a few counts of this clone. The gene calls are TRBV19 and TRBJ1-2, with D unresolved. This CDR3 is built from 15 residues. The V gene's germline CDR1 is LNHDA and CDR2 SQIVND (reference sequence). Trimming removed 1 base from V and 3 bases from J, with 12 bases in between. CDR3 DNA: TGTGCCAGTAGTATAGGGCGGGGAGGTTACTATGGCTACACCTTC. This sequence encodes CASSIGRGGYYGYTF.

The rearrangement joins TRBV5-5 to TRBJ1-1, with D perhaps matching TRBD1 (6 bases). V was clipped by 1 base and J by 4 bases, with 14 bases between them. The CDR3 has 15 residues. Per the germline V gene, CDR1 is SGHKS and CDR2 is YYEKEE (reference sequence). The CDR3 nucleotides are TGTGCCAGCAGCTTGCGCTTTGGACAGTTCACTGAAGCTTTCTTT. Translating it yields CASSLRFGQFTEAFF.

This clone was counted only a few times. The genes are TRBV11-1 and TRBJ1-6; D gene uncertain. The CDR3 covers 15 residues. V dropped 5 bases and J dropped 0 bases, with 8 bases sitting between them. The germline V gene has CDR1 SGHAT and CDR2 FQDESV (reference sequence). DNA for the CDR3: TGTGCCAGCAGCACGAAGAGCTCCTATAATTCACCCCTCCACTTT. It translates to CASSTKSSYNSPLHF. The full variable domain, with the rest looked up from reference TRBV11-1 and TRBJ1-6, is EAEVAQSPRYKITEKSQAVAFWCDPISGHATLYWYRQILGQGPELLVQFQDESVVDDSQLPKDRFSAERLKGVDSTLKIQPAELGDSAMYLCASSTKSSYNSPLHFGNGTRLTVT.

This chain connects TRBV10-3 to TRBJ2-1; TRBD2 aligns across 8 bases. CDR1 and CDR2 (germline): ENHRY, SYGVKD. V lost 0 bases, J lost 6 bases, and 4 bases stayed unmatched. The CDR3 loop spans 15 amino acids. CDR3 sequence (DNA): TGTGCCATCAGTGAGTCCCAGCGGGGGATCAATGAGCAGTTCTTC. Its translation: CAISESQRGINEQFF.

The chain is built from TRBV29-1 and TRBJ2-3; no clear D gene. The CDR3 is made up of 13 amino acids. Germline CDR1 and CDR2: SQVTM and ANQGSEA. V was cut by 3 bases and J by 1 base, with 8 bases left in between. CDR3 amino acids: CSVEGQGTDTQYF. The CDR3 DNA sequence: TGCAGCGTTGAGGGCCAGGGCACAGATACGCAGTATTTT.

This rearrangement joins TRBV6-1 to TRBJ1-1; D is unresolved. Trimming took off 2 bases at V and 7 bases at J, with 11 bases between the two ends. The CDR3 is made up of 13 amino acids. Germline values: CDR1 MNHNS, CDR2 SASEGT. The CDR3 nucleotides are TGTGCCAGCAGTGAACGAGTGAGTGGTGAAGCTTTCTTT. Amino acid sequence: CASSERVSGEAFF.

The genes are TRBV9 and TRBJ1-2; TRBD1 might be the D (6 bases). V dropped 0 bases and J dropped 0 bases, with 6 bases sitting between them. Germline lookup yields CDR1 SGDLS and CDR2 YYNGEE. The CDR3 is 14 amino acids. DNA of the CDR3: TGTGCCAGCAGCGTAGGGACAGCTAACTATGGCTACACCTTC. This translates into CASSVGTANYGYTF.

The chain joins TRBV27 to TRBJ1-2; TRBD1 agrees at 9 bases. Per the germline V gene, CDR1 is MNHEY and CDR2 is SMNVEV (reference sequence). The junction had 10 bases not matched to a gene; V was cut back by 6 bases and J by 5 bases. This CDR3 is built from 15 residues. The CDR3 sequence is CASRSTGQGLYGYTF. Written as DNA, the CDR3 is TGTGCCAGCAGATCAACTGGACAGGGGCTATATGGCTACACCTTC.

The chain links TRBV3-1 (or the pseudogene TRBV3-2) to TRBJ2-1; D call uncertain. CDR1 LGHDT and CDR2 YNNKEL come from the germline V gene (reference sequence). The V end lost 4 bases, the J end lost 10 bases, and 20 bases lay between the germline ends. CDR3 length: 15 amino acids. CDR3 sequence reads: CASSRQVLFSREQFF. As DNA, the CDR3 is TGTGCCAGCAGCCGTCAAGTCCTGTTTTCGAGGGAGCAGTTCTTC.

The chain is built from TRBV19 and TRBJ1-2; 7 positions agree with TRBD1. The CDR3 has 13 amino acids. In germline, CDR1 is LNHDA, CDR2 SQIVND (reference sequence). The V and J ends lost 7 bases and 3 bases, in that order; junction bases with no gene match: 5. Written as DNA, the CDR3 is TGTGCCAGTAAAAGGGGGCTTTACTATGGCTACACCTTC. This codes for CASKRGLYYGYTF.

The chain employs TRBV3-1 (or the pseudogene TRBV3-2) and TRBJ2-5, with 13 bases fitting TRBD2. With 4 bases clipped from V and 4 bases from J, the junction kept 9 bases outside the gene matches. The CDR3 covers 17 residues. CDR1 is LGHDT, CDR2 YNNKEL, per germline (reference sequence). CDR3 amino acids: CASSLDRTSGGLETQYF. CDR3 bases: TGTGCCAGCAGCCTCGATCGGACTAGCGGGGGCCTAGAGACCCAGTACTTC.

The V gene is TRBV18, the J gene TRBJ1-5; D gene unclear. Between the trimmed V and J ends, which lost 3 bases and 6 bases, there was a span of 12 bases. Germline CDR1 KGHSH, CDR2 LQKENI. There are 14 residues in the CDR3. The CDR3 is CASSPQHKFQPQHF. DNA of the CDR3: TGTGCCAGCTCACCGCAACATAAATTTCAGCCCCAGCATTTT.

The V gene is TRBV21-1, the J gene TRBJ2-3; the tabulated D call, TRBD1, remains unverified against the DNA. TRBV21-1 constitutes a pseudogene. The CDR3 has 15 amino acids. The CDR3 spells CANPIWTGDRGTQYF. CDR3 sequence (DNA): TGTGCCAACCCAATTTGGACAGGGGATAGAGGTACGCAGTATTTT.

V usage is TRBV6-6 and J usage is TRBJ1-1; D may be TRBD1 (5 bases). The V and J ends lost 6 bases and 7 bases respectively, with 15 bases between them. The CDR3 sequence is 13 residues long. The germline V gene encodes CDR1 MNHNY and CDR2 SVGAGI (reference sequence). The CDR3 loop is CASRQGGLDEAFF. Written as DNA, the CDR3 is TGTGCCAGCAGGCAGGGAGGATTGGATGAAGCTTTCTTT.

This chain joins TRBV3-1 (or the pseudogene TRBV3-2) and TRBJ1-4; tentative D call: TRBD1 (6 bases). Between the trimmed V and J ends, which lost 5 bases and 10 bases, there was a span of 26 bases. Germline V lookup: CDR1 LGHDT, CDR2 YNNKEL (reference sequence). The CDR3 consists of 17 residues. Here the CDR3 reads CASSGQTGGAGLGKLFF. The CDR3 bases are TGTGCCAGCAGCGGCCAGACGGGGGGGGCCGGCCTCGGAAAACTGTTTTTT.

The V gene is TRBV19, the J gene TRBJ1-5; 7 bases are a match to TRBD1. Germline V gene sequence: CDR1 LNHDA, CDR2 SQIVND (reference sequence). There are 16 residues in the CDR3. The trim removed 9 bases at V and 1 base at J, leaving 12 bases unmatched. The CDR3 DNA follows: TGTGCCAGCAACACCCCAGGGGACAGCAGCAATCAGCCCCAGCATTTT. Residues: CASNTPGDSSNQPQHF. Full variable domain (missing parts from reference TRBV19 and TRBJ1-5): DGGITQSPKYLFRKEGQNVTLSCEQNLNHDAMYWYRQDPGQGLRLIYYSQIVNDFQKGDIAEGYSVSREKKESFPLTVTSAQKNPTAFYLCASNTPGDSSNQPQHFGDGTRLSIL.

The chain joins TRBV10-3 to TRBJ1-3, with 7 positions matching TRBD1. With V trimmed by 10 bases and J by 3 bases, 6 bases remained unmatched. Germline assignment: CDR1 ENHRY and CDR2 SYGVKD. The CDR3 is made up of 13 amino acids. The CDR3 DNA sequence: TGTGCCAGCTCGGACAGGATTGGAAACACCATATATTTT. It specifies CASSDRIGNTIYF.

V is TRBV24-1 and J is TRBJ1-2; tentative D call: TRBD1 (5 bases). In germline, CDR1 is KGHDR, CDR2 SFDVKD. V lost 7 bases and J lost 6, with 17 bases in between. This CDR3 region has 14 residues. The CDR3 loop is CATRPNKGLDGYTF. The CDR3 nucleotides read TGTGCCACCAGACCTAACAAGGGGCTGGATGGCTACACCTTC.

This clone showed up just once. The gene calls are TRBV10-3 and TRBJ2-2; D is perhaps TRBD1 (5 bases). The V end lost 2 bases, the J end lost 4 bases, and 14 bases lay between the germline ends. Germline assignment: CDR1 ENHRY and CDR2 SYGVKD. There are 16 residues in the CDR3. CDR3 coding DNA: TGTGCCATCAGTGAGAACGTTGGGGCCGGCACCGGGGAGCTGTTTTTT. Protein product: CAISENVGAGTGELFF.

This chain links TRBV19 with TRBJ1-6; weak D call: TRBD1 (6 bases). Germline CDR1 and CDR2: LNHDA and SQIVND (reference sequence). V was cut by 5 bases and J by 9 bases, with 14 bases left in between. The CDR3 spans 14 residues. CDR3 coding DNA: TGTGCCAGTAGTTCGGACAGACGCGGTTCACCCCTCCACTTT. Protein: CASSSDRRGSPLHF.

The rearrangement uses TRBV28 and TRBJ2-1; a weak D match, TRBD2 (6 bases). This CDR3 contains 16 residues. V lost 6 bases and J lost 9, with 24 bases in between. CDR1 is MDHEN and CDR2 is SYDVKM in the germline V gene. The CDR3 DNA sequence: TGTGCCAGCAGCCGACCCCCAGTCCGGGGGAGAGGTGAGCAGTTCTTC. This sequence encodes CASSRPPVRGRGEQFF.

The chain combines TRBV24-1 with TRBJ1-2; a weak D match, TRBD1 (6 bases). Germline CDR1 KGHDR, CDR2 SFDVKD. V shed 6 bases and J shed 7 bases, with 14 bases lying between them. The CDR3 spans 13 residues. In nucleotides, the CDR3 is TGTGCCACCAGTCTTACAGGGTCGGGTGGCTACACCTTC. Encoded protein: CATSLTGSGGYTF.

This clone was found a few times. The chain recombines TRBV19 with TRBJ1-5; D may be TRBD1 (5 bases). The CDR3 sequence is 14 residues long. Germline-derived CDR1 and CDR2 are LNHDA and SQIVND (reference sequence). V lost 9 bases and J 6 bases, leaving 18 bases between the germline ends. CDR3 bases: TGTGCCAGCCAGGTACGGGGGTTGAGTCAGCCCCAGCATTTT. This encodes CASQVRGLSQPQHF.

This clone was recorded only once. The chain's CDR3 is CASSALNTGDEQFF. CDR3 DNA: TGTGCCAGCAGCGCCTTAAATACAGGGGATGAGCAGTTCTTC. The chain carries TRBV9 and TRBJ2-1; TRBD1 agrees at 7 bases. The CDR3 consists of 14 residues. The germline CDR1 and CDR2 sequences are SGDLS and YYNGEE. Trimming took 3 bases from V and 8 from J; bases not matched to a gene: 8.

In this sample, this clone turned up a few times. The chain couples TRBV14 to TRBJ2-1, with 7 bases identical to TRBD1. Germline V gene lookup returns CDR1 SGHDN and CDR2 FVKESK. J gave up 3 bases and V 1 base, and 9 bases lay outside the gene matches. The CDR3 extends over 17 amino acids. CDR3 amino acids: CASSQVRQGLGYNEQFF. The CDR3 coding sequence is TGTGCCAGCAGCCAAGTCCGACAGGGTTTGGGCTACAATGAGCAGTTCTTC.

The J gene is TRBJ1-2, the V gene TRBV18, with no clear D. Per the germline V gene, CDR1 is KGHSH and CDR2 is LQKENI. The CDR3 consists of 14 residues. Trimming stripped 8 bases from V and 8 bases from J, with 21 bases between. The CDR3: CASTTRTETHGYTF. Here the CDR3 DNA reads TGTGCCAGCACCACACGAACAGAGACACACGGCTACACCTTC.

V usage is TRBV6-5 and J usage is TRBJ1-5, with D possibly matching TRBD1 (5 bases). Germline CDR1 and CDR2: MNHEY and SVGAGI. V shed 7 bases and J shed 6 bases, with 16 bases lying between them. The length of the CDR3 is 14 residues. DNA for the CDR3: TGTGCCAGCACCGAGACAGTTGCCGTTCAGCCCCAGCATTTT. It yields the protein CASTETVAVQPQHF.

This chain joins TRBV2 and TRBJ1-2, with D hard to call. In germline, CDR1 is SNHLY, CDR2 FYNNEI. V shed 3 bases and J shed 8 bases, with 10 bases lying between them. The CDR3 length is 12 residues. As DNA, the CDR3 is TGTGCCAGCAGTGATAGTCTGATCGGCTACACCTTC. Translation gives CASSDSLIGYTF.

The chain couples TRBV7-8 to TRBJ1-2; the D gene is possibly TRBD1 (5 bases). Trimming took off 5 bases at V and 7 bases at J, with 14 bases between the two ends. The CDR3 consists of 13 residues. Germline CDR1 reads SGHVS; CDR2 reads FQNEAQ. The CDR3 sequence is CASSTRRGGGYTF. DNA for the CDR3: TGTGCCAGCAGCACTAGGAGGGGCGGTGGCTACACCTTC.